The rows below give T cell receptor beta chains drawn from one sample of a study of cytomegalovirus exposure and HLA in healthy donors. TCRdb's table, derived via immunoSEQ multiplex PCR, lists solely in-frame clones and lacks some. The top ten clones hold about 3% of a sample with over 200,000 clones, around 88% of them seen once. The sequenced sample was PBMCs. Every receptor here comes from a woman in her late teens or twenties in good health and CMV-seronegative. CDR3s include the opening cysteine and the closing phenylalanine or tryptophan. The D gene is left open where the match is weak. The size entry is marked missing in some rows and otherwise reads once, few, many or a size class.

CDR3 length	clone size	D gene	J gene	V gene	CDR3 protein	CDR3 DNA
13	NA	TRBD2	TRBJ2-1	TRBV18	CASSSGLANEQFF	TGTGCCAGCTCCTCAGGACTAGCGAATGAGCAGTTCTTC
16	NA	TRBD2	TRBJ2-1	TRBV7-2	CASTFPTSGGYNEQFF	TGTGCCAGCACCTTCCCTACTAGCGGGGGTTACAATGAGCAGTTCTTC
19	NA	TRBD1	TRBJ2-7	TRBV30	CAWSVLRQGGRAGSYEQYF	TGTGCCTGGAGTGTACTTAGACAGGGGGGTCGCGCGGGGTCCTACGAGCAGTACTTC
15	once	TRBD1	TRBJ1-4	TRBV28	CASSQRDRVEEKLFF	TGTGCCAGCAGCCAAAGGGACAGGGTAGAGGAAAAACTGTTTTTT
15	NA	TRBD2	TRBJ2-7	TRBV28	CASRTLAATNYEQYF	TGTGCCAGCAGAACTCTAGCGGCAACTAACTACGAGCAGTACTTC
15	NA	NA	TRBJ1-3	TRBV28	CASSPRTAAQDTIYF	TGTGCCAGCAGTCCCCGGACAGCCGCACAGGACACCATATATTTT
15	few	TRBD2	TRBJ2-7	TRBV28	CASSPGTSVAYEQYF	TGTGCCAGCAGTCCCGGGACTAGCGTAGCCTACGAGCAGTACTTC
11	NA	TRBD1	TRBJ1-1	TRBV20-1	CSADRGIEAFF	TGCAGTGCTGACAGGGGGATTGAAGCTTTCTTT
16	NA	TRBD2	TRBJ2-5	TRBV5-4	CASSLEGTSGIETQYF	TGTGCCAGCAGCTTGGAGGGGACTAGCGGGATAGAGACCCAGTACTTC
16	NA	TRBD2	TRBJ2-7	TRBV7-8	CASRQRLAEEVYEQYF	TGTGCCAGCAGGCAAAGACTAGCGGAAGAGGTCTACGAGCAGTACTTC
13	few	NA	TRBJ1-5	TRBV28	CATRQNRRQPQHF	TGTGCCACCCGACAGAACAGGAGACAGCCCCAGCATTTT
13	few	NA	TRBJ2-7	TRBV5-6	CASSSENSYEQYF	TGTGCCAGCAGCTCGGAGAACTCCTACGAGCAGTACTTC
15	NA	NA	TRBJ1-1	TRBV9	CASSVDPRGGSEAFF	TGTGCCAGCAGCGTAGACCCTCGGGGGGGCTCTGAAGCTTTCTTT
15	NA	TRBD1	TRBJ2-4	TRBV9	CASSVSGTGINIQYF	TGTGCCAGCAGCGTATCCGGGACAGGGATAAACATTCAGTACTTC
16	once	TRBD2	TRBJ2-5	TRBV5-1	CASSLATSGAQETQYF	TGCGCCAGCAGCTTGGCTACTAGCGGGGCCCAAGAGACCCAGTACTTC
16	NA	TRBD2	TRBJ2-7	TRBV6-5	CASSYSAGLATYEQYF	TGTGCCAGCAGTTACTCGGCGGGACTAGCGACCTACGAGCAGTACTTC
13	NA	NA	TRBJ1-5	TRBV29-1	CSVQTGGNQPQHF	TGCAGCGTCCAAACGGGGGGCAATCAGCCCCAGCATTTT
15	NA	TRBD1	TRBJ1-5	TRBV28	CASSSGGASNQPQHF	TGTGCCAGCAGTTCAGGGGGCGCGAGCAATCAGCCCCAGCATTTT
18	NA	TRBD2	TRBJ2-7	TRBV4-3	CASSQDSPLAGGAYEQYF	TGCGCCAGCAGCCAAGATTCCCCTCTAGCGGGAGGGGCCTACGAGCAGTACTTC
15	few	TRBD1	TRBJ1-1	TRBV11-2	CASSSNRQGRTEAFF	TGTGCCAGCAGCTCAAATAGACAGGGCCGCACTGAAGCTTTCTTT
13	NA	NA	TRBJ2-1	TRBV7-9	CASSLALENEQFF	TGTGCCAGCAGCTTAGCCTTAGAAAATGAGCAGTTCTTC
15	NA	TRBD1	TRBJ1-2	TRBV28	CASSLGGQGNYGYTF	TGTGCCAGCAGTTTGGGTGGACAGGGGAACTATGGCTACACCTTC
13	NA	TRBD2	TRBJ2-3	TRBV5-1	CASSSLADRTQYF	TGCGCCAGCAGCTCACTAGCGGATCGGACGCAGTATTTT
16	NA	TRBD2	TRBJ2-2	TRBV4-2	CASSPQTSGNTGELFF	TGTGCCAGCAGCCCTCAGACTAGCGGGAACACCGGGGAGCTGTTTTTT
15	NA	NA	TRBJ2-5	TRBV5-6	CASSTTETTQETQYF	TGTGCCAGCAGCACCACAGAAACAACCCAAGAGACCCAGTACTTC
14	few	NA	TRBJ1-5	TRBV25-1	CASSGGKGNQPQHF	TGTGCCAGCAGTGGAGGGAAGGGCAATCAGCCCCAGCATTTT
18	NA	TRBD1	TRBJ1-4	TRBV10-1	CASRRPGQGALGREKLFF	TGCGCCAGCAGGCGACCGGGACAGGGGGCTCTGGGAAGGGAAAAACTGTTTTTT
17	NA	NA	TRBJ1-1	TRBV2	CASCGVGRRRPNTEAFF	TGTGCCAGCTGTGGTGTTGGGCGACGGAGGCCCAACACTGAAGCTTTCTTT
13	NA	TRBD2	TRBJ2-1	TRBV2	CASASGSRNEQFF	TGTGCCAGCGCTAGCGGGAGTAGGAATGAGCAGTTCTTC
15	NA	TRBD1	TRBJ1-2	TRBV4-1	CASSQPRQGGRGYTF	TGCGCCAGCAGTCAACCTAGACAGGGAGGACGAGGCTACACCTTC
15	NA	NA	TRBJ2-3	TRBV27	CASSSDGVWTDTQYF	TGTGCCAGCAGTTCTGACGGGGTATGGACAGATACGCAGTATTTT
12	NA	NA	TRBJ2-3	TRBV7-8	CASSLGRDTQYF	TGTGCCAGCAGCTTAGGTCGAGATACGCAGTATTTT
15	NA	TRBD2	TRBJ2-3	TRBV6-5	CASSYGLAGTDTQYF	TGTGCCAGCAGTTACGGCCTAGCGGGGACAGATACGCAGTATTTT
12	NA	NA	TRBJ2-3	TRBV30	CAWSPTIDTQYF	TGTGCCTGGAGCCCGACTATAGATACGCAGTATTTT
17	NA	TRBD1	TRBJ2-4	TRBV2	CASSERGQGVAKNIQYF	TGTGCCAGCAGTGAAAGAGGACAGGGGGTAGCCAAAAACATTCAGTACTTC
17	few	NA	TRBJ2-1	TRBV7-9	CASSLVSDYPSYNEQFF	TGTGCCAGCAGCTTAGTTTCCGACTACCCCTCCTACAATGAGCAGTTCTTC
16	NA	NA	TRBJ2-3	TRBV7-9	CASSLGRGTSTDTQYF	TGTGCCAGCAGCTTAGGGCGGGGAACTAGCACAGATACGCAGTATTTT
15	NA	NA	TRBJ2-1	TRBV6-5	CASSYSKNPNNEQFF	TGTGCCAGCAGTTACTCGAAAAACCCTAACAATGAGCAGTTCTTC
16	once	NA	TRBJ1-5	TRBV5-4	CASSLGGAGSNQPQHF	TGTGCCAGCAGCTTGGGCGGGGCGGGTAGCAATCAGCCCCAGCATTTT
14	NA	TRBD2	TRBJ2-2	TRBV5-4	CASSLSGRSGELFF	TGTGCCAGCAGCTTAAGCGGGAGAAGCGGGGAGCTGTTTTTT
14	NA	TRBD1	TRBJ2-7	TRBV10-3	CAITDGQGSYEQYF	TGTGCCATCACCGATGGACAGGGAAGCTACGAGCAGTACTTC